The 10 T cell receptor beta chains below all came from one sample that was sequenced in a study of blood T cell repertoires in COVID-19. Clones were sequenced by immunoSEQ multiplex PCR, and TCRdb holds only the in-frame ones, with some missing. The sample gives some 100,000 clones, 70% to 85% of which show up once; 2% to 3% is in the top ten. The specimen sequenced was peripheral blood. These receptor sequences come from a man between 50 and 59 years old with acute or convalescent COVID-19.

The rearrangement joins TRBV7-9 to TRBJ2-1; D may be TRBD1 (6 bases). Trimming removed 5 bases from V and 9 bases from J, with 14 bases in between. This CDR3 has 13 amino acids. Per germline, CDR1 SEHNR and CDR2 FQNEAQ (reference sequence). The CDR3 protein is CASSHRDLREQFF. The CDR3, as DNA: TGTGCCAGCAGCCACAGGGATCTGCGTGAGCAGTTCTTC.

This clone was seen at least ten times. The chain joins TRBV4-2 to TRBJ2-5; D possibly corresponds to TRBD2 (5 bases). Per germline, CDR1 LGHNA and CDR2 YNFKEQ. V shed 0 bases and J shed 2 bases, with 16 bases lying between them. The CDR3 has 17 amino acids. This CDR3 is CASSQDLGVARQETQYF. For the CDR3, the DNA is TGTGCCAGCAGCCAAGATCTGGGAGTAGCAAGGCAAGAGACCCAGTACTTC.

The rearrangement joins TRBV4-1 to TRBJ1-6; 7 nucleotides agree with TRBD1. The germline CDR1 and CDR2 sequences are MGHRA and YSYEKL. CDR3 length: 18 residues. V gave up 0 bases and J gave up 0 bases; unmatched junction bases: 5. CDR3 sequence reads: CASSQDRQGLSYNSPLHF. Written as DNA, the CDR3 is TGCGCCAGCAGCCAAGATCGACAGGGCCTCTCCTATAATTCACCCCTCCACTTT.

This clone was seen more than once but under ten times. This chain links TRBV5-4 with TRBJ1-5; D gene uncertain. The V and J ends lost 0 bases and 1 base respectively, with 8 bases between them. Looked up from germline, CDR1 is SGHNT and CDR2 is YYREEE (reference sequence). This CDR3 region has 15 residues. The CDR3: CASSLDSGSNQPQHF. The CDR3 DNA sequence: TGTGCCAGCAGCTTGGACAGCGGGAGCAATCAGCCCCAGCATTTT.

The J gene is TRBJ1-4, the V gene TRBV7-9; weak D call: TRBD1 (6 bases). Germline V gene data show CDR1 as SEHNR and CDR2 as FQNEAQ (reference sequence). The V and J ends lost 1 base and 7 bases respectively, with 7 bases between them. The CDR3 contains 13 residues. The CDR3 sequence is CASSLGTVEKLFF. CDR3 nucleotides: TGTGCCAGCAGCTTAGGGACAGTTGAAAAACTGTTTTTT.

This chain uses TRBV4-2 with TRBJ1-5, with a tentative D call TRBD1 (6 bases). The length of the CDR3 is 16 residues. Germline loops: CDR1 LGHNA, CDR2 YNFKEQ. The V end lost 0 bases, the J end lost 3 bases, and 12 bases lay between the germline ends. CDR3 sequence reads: CASSQDDQGFNQPQHF. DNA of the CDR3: TGTGCCAGCAGCCAAGATGATCAGGGGTTCAATCAGCCCCAGCATTTT.

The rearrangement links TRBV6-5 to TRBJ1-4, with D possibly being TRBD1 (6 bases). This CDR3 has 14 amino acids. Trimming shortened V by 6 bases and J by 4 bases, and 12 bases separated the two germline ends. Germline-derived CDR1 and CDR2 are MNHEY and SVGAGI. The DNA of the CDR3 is TGTGCCAGCAGAATGGGGGCTCATAATGAAAAACTGTTTTTT. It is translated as CASRMGAHNEKLFF.

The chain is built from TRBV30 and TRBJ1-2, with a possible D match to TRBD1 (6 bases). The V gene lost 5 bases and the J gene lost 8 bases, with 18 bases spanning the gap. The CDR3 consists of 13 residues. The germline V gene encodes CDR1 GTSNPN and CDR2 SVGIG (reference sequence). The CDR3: CAWWEGDIGGYTF. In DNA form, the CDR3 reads TGTGCCTGGTGGGAGGGGGACATCGGGGGCTACACCTTC.

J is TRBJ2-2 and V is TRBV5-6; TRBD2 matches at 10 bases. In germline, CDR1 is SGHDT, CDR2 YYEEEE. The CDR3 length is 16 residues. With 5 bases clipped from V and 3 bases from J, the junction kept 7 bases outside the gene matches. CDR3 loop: CASSFSGGSHTGELFF. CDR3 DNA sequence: TGTGCCAGCAGTTTTAGCGGGGGGAGTCACACCGGGGAGCTGTTTTTT.

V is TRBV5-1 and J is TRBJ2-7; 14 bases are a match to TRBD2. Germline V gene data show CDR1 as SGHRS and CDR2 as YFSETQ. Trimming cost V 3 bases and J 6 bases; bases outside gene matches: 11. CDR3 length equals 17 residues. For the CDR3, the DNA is TGCGCCAGCAGCTCTACGACTAGCGGGAGGGCCCGGGGCGAGCAGTACTTC. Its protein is CASSSTTSGRARGEQYF.